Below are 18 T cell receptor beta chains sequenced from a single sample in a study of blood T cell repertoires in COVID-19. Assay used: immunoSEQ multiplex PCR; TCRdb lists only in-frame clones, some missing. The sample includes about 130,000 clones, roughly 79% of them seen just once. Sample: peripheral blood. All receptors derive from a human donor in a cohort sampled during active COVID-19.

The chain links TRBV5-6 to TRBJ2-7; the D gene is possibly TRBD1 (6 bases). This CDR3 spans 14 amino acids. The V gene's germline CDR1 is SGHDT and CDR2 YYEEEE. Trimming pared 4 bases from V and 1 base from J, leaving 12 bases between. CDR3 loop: CASSPGTFSYEQYF. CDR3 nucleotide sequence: TGTGCCAGCAGCCCCGGGACATTTTCCTACGAGCAGTACTTC.

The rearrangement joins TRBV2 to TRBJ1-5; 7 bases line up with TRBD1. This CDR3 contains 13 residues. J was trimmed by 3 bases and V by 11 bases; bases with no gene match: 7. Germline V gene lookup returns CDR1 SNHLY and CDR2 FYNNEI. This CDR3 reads CAGNRGHNQPQHF. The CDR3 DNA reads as TGTGCCGGAAACAGGGGTCACAATCAGCCCCAGCATTTT.

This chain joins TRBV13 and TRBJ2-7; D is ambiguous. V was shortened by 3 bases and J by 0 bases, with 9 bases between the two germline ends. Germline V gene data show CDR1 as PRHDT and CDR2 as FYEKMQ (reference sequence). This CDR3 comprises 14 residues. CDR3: CASSFSALSYEQYF. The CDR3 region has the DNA TGTGCCAGCAGCTTCAGCGCCCTCTCCTACGAGCAGTACTTC.

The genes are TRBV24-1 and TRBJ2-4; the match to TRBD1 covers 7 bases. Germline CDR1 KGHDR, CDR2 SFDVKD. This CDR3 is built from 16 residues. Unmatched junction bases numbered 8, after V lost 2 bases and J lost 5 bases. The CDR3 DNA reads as TGTGCCACCAGTGATTCTACACAGGGGTGGGAAAACATTCAGTACTTC. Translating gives CATSDSTQGWENIQYF.

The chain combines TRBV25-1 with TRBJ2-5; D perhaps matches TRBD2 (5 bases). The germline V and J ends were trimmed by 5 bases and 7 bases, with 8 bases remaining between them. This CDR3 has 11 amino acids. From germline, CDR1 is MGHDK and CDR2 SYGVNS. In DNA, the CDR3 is TGTGCCAGCAGTACGGCGGGGACCCAGTACTTC. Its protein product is CASSTAGTQYF. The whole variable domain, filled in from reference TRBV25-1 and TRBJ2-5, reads EADIYQTPRYLVIGTGKKITLECSQTMGHDKMYWYQQDPGMELHLIHYSYGVNSTEKGDLSSESTVSRIRTEHFPLTLESARPSHTSQYLCASSTAGTQYFGPGTRLLVL.

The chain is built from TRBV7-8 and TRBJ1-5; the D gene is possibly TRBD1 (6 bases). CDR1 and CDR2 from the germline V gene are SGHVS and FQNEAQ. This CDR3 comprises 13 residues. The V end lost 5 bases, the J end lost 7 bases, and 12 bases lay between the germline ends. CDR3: CASSLTRGQPQHF. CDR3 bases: TGTGCCAGCAGCCTTACCAGGGGCCAGCCCCAGCATTTT. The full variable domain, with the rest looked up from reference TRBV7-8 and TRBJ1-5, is GAGVSQSPRYKVAKRGQDVALRCDPISGHVSLFWYQQALGQGPEFLTYFQNEAQLDKSGLPSDRFFAERPEGSVSTLKIQRTQQEDSAVYLCASSLTRGQPQHFGDGTRLSIL.

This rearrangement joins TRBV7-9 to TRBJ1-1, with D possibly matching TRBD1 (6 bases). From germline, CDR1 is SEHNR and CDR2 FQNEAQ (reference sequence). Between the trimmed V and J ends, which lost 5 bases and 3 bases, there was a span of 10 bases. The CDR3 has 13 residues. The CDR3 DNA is TGTGCCAGCAGCCCGGGGGGCGACACTGAAGCTTTCTTT. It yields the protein CASSPGGDTEAFF.

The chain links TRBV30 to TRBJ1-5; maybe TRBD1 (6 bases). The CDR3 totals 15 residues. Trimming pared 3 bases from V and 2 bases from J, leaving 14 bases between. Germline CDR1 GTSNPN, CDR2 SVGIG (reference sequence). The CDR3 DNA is TGTGCCTGGAGATCACAGGGTTTGCGCAATCAGCCCCAGCATTTT. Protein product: CAWRSQGLRNQPQHF.

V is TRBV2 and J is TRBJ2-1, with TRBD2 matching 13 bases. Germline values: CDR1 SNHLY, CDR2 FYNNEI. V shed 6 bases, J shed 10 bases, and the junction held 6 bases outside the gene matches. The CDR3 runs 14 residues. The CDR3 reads CASRTSGGALEQFF. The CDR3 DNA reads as TGTGCCAGCAGAACTAGCGGGGGGGCATTAGAGCAGTTCTTC.

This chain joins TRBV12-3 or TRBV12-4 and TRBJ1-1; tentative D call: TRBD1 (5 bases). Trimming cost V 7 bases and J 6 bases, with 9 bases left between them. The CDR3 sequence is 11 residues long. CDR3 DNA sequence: TGTGCCAGCACCGGGGGACCTGAAGCTTTCTTT. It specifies CASTGGPEAFF.

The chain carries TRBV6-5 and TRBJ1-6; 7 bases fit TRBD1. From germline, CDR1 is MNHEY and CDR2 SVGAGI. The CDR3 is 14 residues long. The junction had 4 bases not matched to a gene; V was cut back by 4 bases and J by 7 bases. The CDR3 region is CASSSQGRNSPLHF. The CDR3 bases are TGTGCCAGCAGTTCACAGGGGAGGAATTCACCCCTCCACTTT.

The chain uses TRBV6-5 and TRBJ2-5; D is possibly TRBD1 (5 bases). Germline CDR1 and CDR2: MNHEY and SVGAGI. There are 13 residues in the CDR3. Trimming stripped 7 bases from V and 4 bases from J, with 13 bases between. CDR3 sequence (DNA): TGTGCCAGCAATTCCAGGGTTTCAGAGACCCAGTACTTC. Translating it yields CASNSRVSETQYF.

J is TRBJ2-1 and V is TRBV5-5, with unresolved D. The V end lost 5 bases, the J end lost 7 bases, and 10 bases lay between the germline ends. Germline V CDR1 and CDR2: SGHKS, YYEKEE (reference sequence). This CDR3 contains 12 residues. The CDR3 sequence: CASSSDGNEQFF. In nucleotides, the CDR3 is TGTGCCAGCAGTTCCGACGGGAATGAGCAGTTCTTC. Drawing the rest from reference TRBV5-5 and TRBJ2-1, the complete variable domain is DAGVTQSPTHLIKTRGQQVTLRCSPISGHKSVSWYQQVLGQGPQFIFQYYEKEERGRGNFPDRFSARQFPNYSSELNVNALLLGDSALYLCASSSDGNEQFFGPGTRLTVL.

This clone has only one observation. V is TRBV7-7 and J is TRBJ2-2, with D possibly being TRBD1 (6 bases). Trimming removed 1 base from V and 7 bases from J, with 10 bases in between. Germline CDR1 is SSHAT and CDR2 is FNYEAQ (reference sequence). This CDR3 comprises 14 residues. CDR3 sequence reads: CASSLGGGNGELFF. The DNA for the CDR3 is TGTGCCAGCAGCTTAGGAGGGGGTAACGGGGAGCTGTTTTTT.

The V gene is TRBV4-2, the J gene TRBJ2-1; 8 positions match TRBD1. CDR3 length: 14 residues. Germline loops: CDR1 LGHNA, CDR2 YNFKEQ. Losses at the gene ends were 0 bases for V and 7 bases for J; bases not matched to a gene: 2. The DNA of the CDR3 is TGTGCCAGCAGCCAAGATCACAGGGGGAATGAGCAGTTCTTC. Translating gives CASSQDHRGNEQFF.

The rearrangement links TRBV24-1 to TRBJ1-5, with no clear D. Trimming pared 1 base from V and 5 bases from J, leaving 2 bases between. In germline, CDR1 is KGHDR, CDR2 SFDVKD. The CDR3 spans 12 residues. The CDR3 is CATSDFDQPQHF. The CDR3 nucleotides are TGTGCCACCAGTGATTTCGATCAGCCCCAGCATTTT.

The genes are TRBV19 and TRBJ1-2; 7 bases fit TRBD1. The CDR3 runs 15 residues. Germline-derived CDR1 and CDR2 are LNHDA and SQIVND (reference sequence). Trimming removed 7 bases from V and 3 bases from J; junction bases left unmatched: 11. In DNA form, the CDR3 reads TGTGCCAGTACCCGCAGATGGGGGACAGACTATGGCTACACCTTC. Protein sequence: CASTRRWGTDYGYTF.

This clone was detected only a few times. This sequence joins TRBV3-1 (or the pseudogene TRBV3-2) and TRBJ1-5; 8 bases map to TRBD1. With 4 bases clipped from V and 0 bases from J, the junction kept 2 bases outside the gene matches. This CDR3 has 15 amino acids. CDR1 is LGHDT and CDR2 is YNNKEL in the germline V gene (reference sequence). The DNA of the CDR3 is TGTGCCAGCAGCCGGACAGGGAATAGCAATCAGCCCCAGCATTTT. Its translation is CASSRTGNSNQPQHF.